Listed below are T cell receptor beta chains from one sample, sequenced in a study of cytomegalovirus exposure and HLA in healthy donors. TCRdb's copy holds only in-frame clones and misses some; the assay was immunoSEQ multiplex PCR. The sample records about 190,000 clones, around 83% being singletons. The sequenced sample was PBMCs. The receptors here all came from a woman aged 18-29 years in good health and CMV-seronegative. The CDR3 runs from the conserved cysteine through the conserved F or W. D genes are given only for firm matches. Clone size is shown for a subset of rows, as once, few, many or a class of expanded clone.

v_gene: TRBV6-1; abundance: NA; len: 15; j_gene: TRBJ1-1; d_gene: NA; CDR3nt: TGTGCCAGCAGCCCCGAAACAGAATCGAACACTGAAGCTTTCTTT; CDR3aa: CASSPETESNTEAFF
v_gene: TRBV15; abundance: few; len: 14; j_gene: TRBJ2-7; d_gene: NA; CDR3nt: TGTGCCACCAGCAGAGTGGACAGCTCCTACGAGCAGTACTTC; CDR3aa: CATSRVDSSYEQYF
v_gene: TRBV18; abundance: NA; len: 14; j_gene: TRBJ2-7; d_gene: NA; CDR3nt: TGTGCCAGCTCACCAGCAGGCCCTACCTACGAGCAGTACTTC; CDR3aa: CASSPAGPTYEQYF
v_gene: TRBV15; abundance: NA; len: 17; j_gene: TRBJ1-1; d_gene: TRBD1; CDR3nt: TGTGCCACCAGCAGAGATAGGGGGGACAGGGCTCACACTGAAGCTTTCTTT; CDR3aa: CATSRDRGDRAHTEAFF
v_gene: TRBV13; abundance: NA; len: 14; j_gene: TRBJ2-3; d_gene: TRBD2; CDR3nt: TGTGCCAGCGCGACTAGCGGGACCACAGATACGCAGTATTTT; CDR3aa: CASATSGTTDTQYF
v_gene: TRBV19; abundance: NA; len: 15; j_gene: TRBJ1-6; d_gene: NA; CDR3nt: TGTGCCAGTAGTATCGCTGCTGGGGGCGATTCACCCCTCCACTTT; CDR3aa: CASSIAAGGDSPLHF
v_gene: TRBV9; abundance: NA; len: 18; j_gene: TRBJ1-3; d_gene: NA; CDR3nt: TGTGCCAGCAGCGCGTTTGGGGGAGGGGGGAGCTCTGGAAACACCATATATTTT; CDR3aa: CASSAFGGGGSSGNTIYF
v_gene: TRBV25-1; abundance: NA; len: 18; j_gene: TRBJ2-3; d_gene: TRBD2; CDR3nt: TGTGCCAGCAGTGAATTCGGACTAGCTAGGCACATCACAGATACGCAGTATTTT; CDR3aa: CASSEFGLARHITDTQYF
v_gene: TRBV5-1; abundance: NA; len: 13; j_gene: TRBJ1-2; d_gene: NA; CDR3nt: TGCGCCAGCAGCTTGGACCTCGGCTATGGCTACACCTTC; CDR3aa: CASSLDLGYGYTF
v_gene: TRBV10-1; abundance: NA; len: 14; j_gene: TRBJ1-2; d_gene: NA; CDR3nt: TGCGCCAGCAGTCCGGGGCACAGGGACTATGGCTACACCTTC; CDR3aa: CASSPGHRDYGYTF
v_gene: TRBV7-6; abundance: NA; len: 14; j_gene: TRBJ1-1; d_gene: TRBD1; CDR3nt: TGTGCCAGCAGCACACAGGGGGCCATCACTGAAGCTTTCTTT; CDR3aa: CASSTQGAITEAFF
v_gene: TRBV5-1; abundance: NA; len: 15; j_gene: TRBJ2-2; d_gene: NA; CDR3nt: TGCGCCAGCAGCTTGGGTGTCGCGAACACCGGGGAGCTGTTTTTT; CDR3aa: CASSLGVANTGELFF
v_gene: TRBV2; abundance: NA; len: 18; j_gene: TRBJ2-3; d_gene: TRBD2; CDR3nt: TGTGCCAGCAGTGAAGCGCGTGGACTAGCGGGGGGCACAGATACGCAGTATTTT; CDR3aa: CASSEARGLAGGTDTQYF
v_gene: TRBV5-6; abundance: NA; len: 16; j_gene: TRBJ2-4; d_gene: NA; CDR3nt: TGTGCCAGCAGCTTAGGGCAGGGTGTAGCCAAAAACATTCAGTACTTC; CDR3aa: CASSLGQGVAKNIQYF
v_gene: TRBV5-1; abundance: NA; len: 18; j_gene: TRBJ1-4; d_gene: NA; CDR3nt: TGCGCCAGCAGCTTGGCCAAAGGACAGCCTGCAACTAATGAAAAACTGTTTTTT; CDR3aa: CASSLAKGQPATNEKLFF
v_gene: TRBV6-5; abundance: NA; len: 14; j_gene: TRBJ1-2; d_gene: TRBD1; CDR3nt: TGTGCCAGCACCCCAAAGGGACAGATCTATGGCTACACCTTC; CDR3aa: CASTPKGQIYGYTF
v_gene: TRBV19; abundance: NA; len: 16; j_gene: TRBJ2-1; d_gene: TRBD1; CDR3nt: TGTGCCAGTAGTACGTTCAGACAGGGGGCGCGCAATGAGCAGTTCTTC; CDR3aa: CASSTFRQGARNEQFF
v_gene: TRBV5-6; abundance: NA; len: 14; j_gene: TRBJ2-3; d_gene: TRBD2; CDR3nt: TGTGCCAGCAGCACGGGACTAGCGGGAGATACGCAGTATTTT; CDR3aa: CASSTGLAGDTQYF
v_gene: TRBV5-1; abundance: NA; len: 15; j_gene: TRBJ2-3; d_gene: TRBD1; CDR3nt: TGCGCCAGCAGCTTAGGACAGGGGGGTACAGATACGCAGTATTTT; CDR3aa: CASSLGQGGTDTQYF
v_gene: TRBV10-3; abundance: NA; len: 13; j_gene: TRBJ2-3; d_gene: NA; CDR3nt: TGTGCCATCAGTGGACCAGAGGCAGATACGCAGTATTTT; CDR3aa: CAISGPEADTQYF
v_gene: TRBV28; abundance: few; len: 11; j_gene: TRBJ2-7; d_gene: NA; CDR3nt: TGTGCCAGCAGTACAGGGTTCGAGCAGTACTTC; CDR3aa: CASSTGFEQYF
v_gene: TRBV28; abundance: NA; len: 15; j_gene: TRBJ2-1; d_gene: TRBD2; CDR3nt: TGTGCCAGCAGGGGGGGGACTAGCGGGTACAATGAGCAGTTCTTC; CDR3aa: CASRGGTSGYNEQFF
v_gene: TRBV18; abundance: NA; len: 17; j_gene: TRBJ2-1; d_gene: TRBD2; CDR3nt: TGTGCCAGCTCACCACTTGCAGCGGGGGGCCTATACAATGAGCAGTTCTTC; CDR3aa: CASSPLAAGGLYNEQFF
v_gene: TRBV28; abundance: once; len: 16; j_gene: TRBJ2-3; d_gene: NA; CDR3nt: TGTGCCAGCAGTTTTCTCCGCATCGGGGGCACAGATACGCAGTATTTT; CDR3aa: CASSFLRIGGTDTQYF
v_gene: TRBV11-2; abundance: few; len: 15; j_gene: TRBJ2-7; d_gene: TRBD2; CDR3nt: TGTGCCAGCAGACCTAGCGGGGGCGCGTTCTACGAGCAGTACTTC; CDR3aa: CASRPSGGAFYEQYF
v_gene: TRBV5-6; abundance: NA; len: 13; j_gene: TRBJ2-5; d_gene: NA; CDR3nt: TGTGCCAGCAGTTTCTCCGGGTCAGAGACCCAGTACTTC; CDR3aa: CASSFSGSETQYF
v_gene: TRBV7-7; abundance: NA; len: 18; j_gene: TRBJ2-2; d_gene: TRBD2; CDR3nt: TGTGCCAGCAGCCCCCCCGGACTAGCGGCGTCGAGCACCGGGGAGCTGTTTTTT; CDR3aa: CASSPPGLAASSTGELFF
v_gene: TRBV2; abundance: NA; len: 14; j_gene: TRBJ2-1; d_gene: NA; CDR3nt: TGTGCCAGCAGTGGGGTGGAGGTCAGCCATGAGCAGTTCTTC; CDR3aa: CASSGVEVSHEQFF
v_gene: TRBV5-6; abundance: NA; len: 16; j_gene: TRBJ2-1; d_gene: TRBD2; CDR3nt: TGTGCCAGCAGCTTCTTAGCGGGAGGCTGGTACGGTGAGCAGTTCTTC; CDR3aa: CASSFLAGGWYGEQFF
v_gene: TRBV28; abundance: NA; len: 16; j_gene: TRBJ2-2; d_gene: NA; CDR3nt: TGTGCCAGCAGACTAAACCGGGTCTCGAACACCGGGGAGCTGTTTTTT; CDR3aa: CASRLNRVSNTGELFF
v_gene: TRBV7-9; abundance: NA; len: 16; j_gene: TRBJ1-1; d_gene: NA; CDR3nt: TGTGCCAGCAGCTTAGGATTCGCCACAGACAACACTGAAGCTTTCTTT; CDR3aa: CASSLGFATDNTEAFF
v_gene: TRBV5-6; abundance: once; len: 13; j_gene: TRBJ2-7; d_gene: NA; CDR3nt: TGTGCCAGCACCTCCGACTTAGACTACGAGCAGTACTTC; CDR3aa: CASTSDLDYEQYF
v_gene: TRBV25-1; abundance: NA; len: 14; j_gene: TRBJ2-2; d_gene: TRBD2; CDR3nt: TGTGCCAGCAGTGAGGGACTAGCGGGAGTGGAGCTGTTTTTT; CDR3aa: CASSEGLAGVELFF
v_gene: TRBV7-9; abundance: once; len: 15; j_gene: TRBJ2-7; d_gene: NA; CDR3nt: TGTGCCAGCAGCTTAGGGCTAGCGCTGTCCTACGAGCAGTACTTC; CDR3aa: CASSLGLALSYEQYF
v_gene: TRBV30; abundance: once; len: 15; j_gene: TRBJ1-1; d_gene: TRBD1; CDR3nt: TGTGCCTGGAGTGTCTATCGGGACAGGAGGTTTGAAGCTTTCTTT; CDR3aa: CAWSVYRDRRFEAFF
v_gene: TRBV27; abundance: NA; len: 14; j_gene: TRBJ2-2; d_gene: NA; CDR3nt: TGTGCCAGCAGTTTATATCAAAACACCGGGGAGCTGTTTTTT; CDR3aa: CASSLYQNTGELFF
v_gene: TRBV6-1; abundance: once; len: 15; j_gene: TRBJ1-5; d_gene: TRBD1; CDR3nt: TGTGCCAGCAGGCGGACAGGGGGCGGCAATCAGCCCCAGCATTTT; CDR3aa: CASRRTGGGNQPQHF
v_gene: TRBV11-3; abundance: NA; len: 16; j_gene: TRBJ2-1; d_gene: TRBD2; CDR3nt: TGTGCCAGCAGCTCGGGACTAGCCTTTTCTGGGAATGAGCAGTTCTTC; CDR3aa: CASSSGLAFSGNEQFF
v_gene: TRBV7-9; abundance: NA; len: 14; j_gene: TRBJ2-2; d_gene: NA; CDR3nt: TGTGCCAGCCTTAGGGGACAAGGGGACGGGGAGCTGTTTTTT; CDR3aa: CASLRGQGDGELFF
v_gene: TRBV27; abundance: NA; len: 15; j_gene: TRBJ2-7; d_gene: TRBD1; CDR3nt: TGTGCCAGCAGTTTCGAGGCAGGGGGCCCCTACGAGCAGTACTTC; CDR3aa: CASSFEAGGPYEQYF
v_gene: TRBV23-1; abundance: NA; len: 19; j_gene: TRBJ2-2; d_gene: NA; CDR3nt: TGCGCCAGCAGTCAGCCCTCGCGAATCCCGCCATTTAACACCGGGGAGCTGTTTTTT; CDR3aa: CASSQPSRIPPFNTGELFF
v_gene: TRBV27; abundance: NA; len: 15; j_gene: TRBJ1-4; d_gene: NA; CDR3nt: TGTGCCAGCAGCAAAGTCGGGGCAACTAATGAAAAACTGTTTTTT; CDR3aa: CASSKVGATNEKLFF
v_gene: TRBV19; abundance: NA; len: 15; j_gene: TRBJ2-7; d_gene: TRBD2; CDR3nt: TGTGCCAGTAGTGACGGACTAGCGGGATCCTACGAGCAGTACTTC; CDR3aa: CASSDGLAGSYEQYF
v_gene: TRBV7-6; abundance: NA; len: 13; j_gene: TRBJ2-7; d_gene: NA; CDR3nt: TGTGCCAGCAGCTTAGCGCAGTCCTACGAGCAGTACTTC; CDR3aa: CASSLAQSYEQYF
v_gene: TRBV27; abundance: NA; len: 15; j_gene: TRBJ2-7; d_gene: TRBD1; CDR3nt: TGTGCCAGCAGCCAAGGACAGGGCAGCTCCTACGAGCAGTACTTC; CDR3aa: CASSQGQGSSYEQYF
v_gene: TRBV19; abundance: NA; len: 13; j_gene: TRBJ2-7; d_gene: TRBD1; CDR3nt: TGTGCCAGTAGTAGGGACAGGTTCTACGAGCAGTACTTC; CDR3aa: CASSRDRFYEQYF
v_gene: TRBV7-8; abundance: NA; len: 14; j_gene: TRBJ2-7; d_gene: NA; CDR3nt: TGTGCCAGCAGCCCGCTAGTAGCGGAATACGAGCAGTACTTC; CDR3aa: CASSPLVAEYEQYF
v_gene: TRBV5-1; abundance: NA; len: 15; j_gene: TRBJ1-2; d_gene: NA; CDR3nt: TGCGCCAGCAGCTTGGTATCGGAGGGACCCTATGGCTACACCTTC; CDR3aa: CASSLVSEGPYGYTF
v_gene: TRBV19; abundance: NA; len: 14; j_gene: TRBJ2-7; d_gene: TRBD1; CDR3nt: TGTGCCAGTAGTTGGGACAGGGTCCCCTACGAGCAGTACTTC; CDR3aa: CASSWDRVPYEQYF
v_gene: TRBV7-9; abundance: NA; len: 17; j_gene: TRBJ2-1; d_gene: TRBD2; CDR3nt: TGTTCCAGCAGCTTAGCTCTAGCGGGAGGACTCTACAATGAGCAGTTCTTC; CDR3aa: CSSSLALAGGLYNEQFF
v_gene: TRBV19; abundance: NA; len: 16; j_gene: TRBJ1-5; d_gene: NA; CDR3nt: TGTGCCAGTAGTATAGGGACAGATTATAGCAATCAGCCCCAGCATTTT; CDR3aa: CASSIGTDYSNQPQHF
v_gene: TRBV21-1; abundance: NA; len: 21; j_gene: TRBJ2-7; d_gene: NA; CDR3nt: TGTGCCAGCAGCAATCGGGCCCTCCCCTCAGAGCGGGAGGGCGTCTCCTACGAGCAGTACTTC; CDR3aa: CASSNRALPSEREGVSYEQYF
v_gene: TRBV28; abundance: NA; len: 15; j_gene: TRBJ2-7; d_gene: NA; CDR3nt: TGTGCCGCAGGGGGGACGTCCCGTCGGGGGTTCGAGCAGTACTTC; CDR3aa: CAAGGTSRRGFEQYF
v_gene: TRBV7-9; abundance: few; len: 19; j_gene: TRBJ1-1; d_gene: TRBD1; CDR3nt: TGTGCCAGCAGCCAGCCGAGAAAGAACGCAGGGGGCGTTAACACTGAAGCTTTCTTT; CDR3aa: CASSQPRKNAGGVNTEAFF
v_gene: TRBV7-3; abundance: NA; len: 14; j_gene: TRBJ2-1; d_gene: TRBD1; CDR3nt: TGTGCCAGCAGTTTTCACCAGGGGGCTAATGAGCAGTTCTTC; CDR3aa: CASSFHQGANEQFF